Listed below are T cell receptor beta chains from one sample, sequenced in a study of cytomegalovirus exposure and HLA in healthy donors. Sequencing used immunoSEQ multiplex PCR; TCRdb keeps in-frame clones, though not all of them. The sample includes under 50,000 clones, roughly 93% of them seen just once. Source material: PBMCs. Receptors originate from a woman aged 18 to 35 in good health and CMV-seronegative. CDR3s include the opening cysteine and the closing phenylalanine or tryptophan. The D gene is left open where the match is weak. Expanded clones are given a class, and other clones once, few, many or no size at all.

>TRBV2|NA|TRBJ2-7|NA
CASSWAGTGPDEQYF
TGTGCCAGCAGTTGGGCAGGGACTGGTCCTGACGAGCAGTACTTC
>TRBV28|NA|TRBJ1-2|NA
CASSLIPLDSYGYTF
TGTGCCAGCAGTTTAATCCCCCTTGACAGCTATGGCTACACCTTC
>TRBV4-2|once|TRBJ2-5|NA
CASSQDEGPSETQYF
TGTGCCAGCAGCCAAGACGAGGGCCCTTCGGAGACCCAGTACTTC
>TRBV27|NA|TRBJ2-7|NA
CASSPARPTYEQYF
TGTGCCAGCAGCCCTGCGCGCCCAACCTACGAGCAGTACTTC
>TRBV28|NA|TRBJ2-1|TRBD2
CASSLSGLVSYNEQFF
TGTGCCAGCAGTTTATCGGGACTAGTCTCCTACAATGAGCAGTTCTTC
>TRBV2|NA|TRBJ2-5|TRBD1
CASSEAPTGETQYF
TGTGCCAGCAGTGAAGCCCCGACAGGGGAGACCCAGTACTTC
>TRBV6-6|NA|TRBJ2-2|TRBD1
CASSRDSNTGELFF
TGTGCCAGCAGCCGGGACAGCAACACCGGGGAGCTGTTTTTT
>TRBV28|NA|TRBJ1-1|NA
CASSPRRGGNSEAFF
TGTGCCAGCAGTCCACGCCGTGGGGGGAACAGTGAAGCTTTCTTT
>TRBV10-2|NA|TRBJ1-1|NA
CASRDSNTEAFF
TGCGCCAGCCGGGACTCCAACACTGAAGCTTTCTTT
>TRBV28|NA|TRBJ1-6|TRBD1
CASGHRGLNSPLHF
TGTGCCAGCGGACACAGGGGATTGAATTCACCCCTCCACTTT
>TRBV19|NA|TRBJ2-1|TRBD1
CASSLGNRGHYNEQFF
TGTGCCAGTAGTCTGGGAAACAGGGGGCACTACAATGAGCAGTTCTTC
>TRBV10-3|once|TRBJ1-2|NA
CAISVKGDYGYTF
TGTGCCATCAGTGTAAAGGGGGACTATGGCTACACCTTC
>TRBV19|once|TRBJ2-5|NA
CATQDIGETQYF
TGTGCCACACAGGACATCGGAGAGACCCAGTACTTC
>TRBV2|NA|TRBJ2-1|TRBD2
CASREGLVNYNEQFF
TGTGCCAGCAGGGAGGGACTAGTAAACTACAATGAGCAGTTCTTC
>TRBV7-9|NA|TRBJ2-1|NA
CASKQETSYNEQFF
TGTGCCAGCAAACAGGAAACCTCCTACAATGAGCAGTTCTTC
>TRBV11-2|NA|TRBJ1-1|NA
CASSPTGPEAFF
TGTGCCAGCAGCCCGACAGGCCCTGAAGCTTTCTTT
>TRBV9|NA|TRBJ1-1|TRBD1
CASSAGGAKGLNEAFF
TGTGCCAGCAGCGCAGGGGGCGCGAAAGGCCTTAATGAAGCTTTCTTT
>TRBV4-1|NA|TRBJ1-1|TRBD1
CASSQLQGAGTEAFF
TGCGCCAGCAGCCAATTACAGGGGGCAGGCACTGAAGCTTTCTTT
>TRBV5-1|once|TRBJ2-2|TRBD2
CASSWEGLAGSGELFF
TGCGCCAGCAGCTGGGAGGGACTAGCGGGATCCGGGGAGCTGTTTTTT
>TRBV27|NA|TRBJ2-7|TRBD1
CASSLYPGTGSYEQYF
TGTGCCAGCAGTTTATACCCCGGGACAGGCTCCTACGAGCAGTACTTC
>TRBV9|NA|TRBJ2-7|NA
CASSVASAIPYEQYF
TGTGCCAGCAGCGTAGCTTCCGCGATCCCCTACGAGCAGTACTTC
>TRBV7-2|NA|TRBJ1-2|NA
CASSSDGPLSGYTF
TGTGCCAGCAGCTCCGATGGGCCGCTATCTGGCTACACCTTC
>TRBV19|NA|TRBJ2-1|TRBD2
CASSTIAGGGEQFF
TGTGCCAGTAGTACGATAGCGGGAGGGGGTGAGCAGTTCTTC
>TRBV2|NA|TRBJ1-5|NA
CASGQALSQPQHF
TGTGCCAGCGGGCAGGCCCTTTCTCAGCCCCAGCATTTT
>TRBV25-1|NA|TRBJ2-3|NA
CASSVGTSTDTQYF
TGTGCCAGCAGTGTAGGGACTAGCACAGATACGCAGTATTTT
>TRBV2|NA|TRBJ2-5|NA
CASSGSWGGETQYF
TGTGCCAGCAGTGGGTCGTGGGGCGGAGAGACCCAGTACTTC
>TRBV28|NA|TRBJ1-2|TRBD1
CASSSGTDYGYTF
TGTGCCAGCAGCTCCGGGACAGACTATGGCTACACCTTC